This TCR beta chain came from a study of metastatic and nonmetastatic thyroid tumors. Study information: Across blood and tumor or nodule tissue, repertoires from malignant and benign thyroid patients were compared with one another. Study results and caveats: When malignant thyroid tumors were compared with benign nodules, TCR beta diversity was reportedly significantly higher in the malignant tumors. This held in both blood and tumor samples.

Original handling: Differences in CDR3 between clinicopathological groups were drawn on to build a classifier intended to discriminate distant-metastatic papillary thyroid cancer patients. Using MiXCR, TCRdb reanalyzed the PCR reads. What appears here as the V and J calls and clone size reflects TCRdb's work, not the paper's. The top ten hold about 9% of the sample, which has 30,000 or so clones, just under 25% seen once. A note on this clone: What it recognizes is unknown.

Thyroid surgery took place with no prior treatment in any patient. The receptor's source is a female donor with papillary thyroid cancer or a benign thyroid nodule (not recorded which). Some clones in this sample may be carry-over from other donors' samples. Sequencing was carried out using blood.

This CDR3 reads CASSPRQDSPLHF. CDR3 coding DNA: TGTGCCAGCAGCCCACGGCAGGATTCACCCCTCCACTTT. The chain links TRBV11-3 to TRBJ1-6; no definite D call. Trimming left V 5 bases short and J 8 bases short, with 10 bases between. CDR1 and CDR2 from the germline V gene are SGHNT and YENEEA. The CDR3 has 13 residues.